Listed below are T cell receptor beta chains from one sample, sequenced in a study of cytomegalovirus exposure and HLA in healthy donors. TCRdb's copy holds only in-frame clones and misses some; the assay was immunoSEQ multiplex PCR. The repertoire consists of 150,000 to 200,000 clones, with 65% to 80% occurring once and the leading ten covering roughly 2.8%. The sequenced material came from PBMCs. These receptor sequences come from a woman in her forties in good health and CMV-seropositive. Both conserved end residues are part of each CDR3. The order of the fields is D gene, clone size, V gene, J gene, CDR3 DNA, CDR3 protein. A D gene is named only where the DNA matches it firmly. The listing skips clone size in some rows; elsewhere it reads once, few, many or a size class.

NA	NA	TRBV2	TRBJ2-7	TGTGCCAGCAGTGATGACTCCTTGGGGCAGTACTTC	CASSDDSLGQYF
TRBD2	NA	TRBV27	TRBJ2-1	TGTGCCAGCAGTTTTCTACTAGCGGGAGGGCCTGGGGAGCAGTTCTTC	CASSFLLAGGPGEQFF
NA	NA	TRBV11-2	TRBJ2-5	TGTGCCAGCAGCTCTCGTTCGGGGGTGGACGGAGAGACCCAGTACTTC	CASSSRSGVDGETQYF
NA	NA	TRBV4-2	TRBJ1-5	TGTGCCAGCAGCCAAGAAGTAACAGATCAGCCCCAGCATTTT	CASSQEVTDQPQHF
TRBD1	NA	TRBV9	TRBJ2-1	TGTGCCAGCAGCCCGGGACAGAATGACAATGAGCAGTTCTTC	CASSPGQNDNEQFF
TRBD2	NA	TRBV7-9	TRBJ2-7	TGTGCCAGCAGCTTTGGTAGCGGGGGTTACGAGCAGTACTTC	CASSFGSGGYEQYF
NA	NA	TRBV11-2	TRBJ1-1	TGTGCCAGCAGCTTAGAGGGGGGGGGCGCGAACACTGAAGCTTTCTTT	CASSLEGGGANTEAFF
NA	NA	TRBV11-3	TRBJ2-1	TGTGCCAGCAGCTTAGCCCGGGGTGGGATAAACTCCTACAATGAGCAGTTCTTC	CASSLARGGINSYNEQFF
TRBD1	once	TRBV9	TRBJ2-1	TGTGCCAGCAGCTCGACAGGGTACAATGAGCAGTTCTTC	CASSSTGYNEQFF
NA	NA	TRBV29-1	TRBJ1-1	TGCAGCGGTGAACAGTACGAGGGGGCTGAAGCTTTCTTT	CSGEQYEGAEAFF
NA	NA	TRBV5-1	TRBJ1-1	TGCGCCAGCAGCTTTGATCACAGGAATGAAGCTTTCTTT	CASSFDHRNEAFF
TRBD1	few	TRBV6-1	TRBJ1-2	TGTGCCAGCAGTTTCGACAGGGGGCCCTATGGCTACACCTTC	CASSFDRGPYGYTF
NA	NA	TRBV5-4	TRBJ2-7	TGTGCCAGCAGCTTTCCGGGTTCTCCCTACGAGCAGTACTTC	CASSFPGSPYEQYF
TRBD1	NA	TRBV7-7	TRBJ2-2	TGTGCCAGCAGCCCCCGGACAGGGTGGACCGGGGAGCTGTTTTTT	CASSPRTGWTGELFF
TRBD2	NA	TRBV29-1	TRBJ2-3	TGCAGCGTTGTGAAACTAGCGGGCACAGATACGCAGTATTTT	CSVVKLAGTDTQYF
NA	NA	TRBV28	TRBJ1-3	TGTGCCAGCATTCCTCACAGGGCGACTGGAAACACCATATATTTT	CASIPHRATGNTIYF
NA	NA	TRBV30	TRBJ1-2	TGTGCCTGGAGTGTAGGGGCCAACGGCTATGGCTACACCTTC	CAWSVGANGYGYTF
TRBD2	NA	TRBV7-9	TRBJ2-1	TGTTCCAGCAGCTTAGGAATAGCGGGAGGGCCGGATGAGCAGTTCTTC	CSSSLGIAGGPDEQFF
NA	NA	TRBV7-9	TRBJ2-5	TGTGCCAGCAGCTTCAGCCACGGACTCCCGGGGGAGACCCAGTACTTC	CASSFSHGLPGETQYF
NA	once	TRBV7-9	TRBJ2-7	TGTGCCAGCACGAGTGGAGCTCACGGCGAGCAGTACTTC	CASTSGAHGEQYF
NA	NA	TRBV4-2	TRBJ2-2	TGTGCCAGCAGCCCGTCCACCGGGGAGCTGTTTTTT	CASSPSTGELFF
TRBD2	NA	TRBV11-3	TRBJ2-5	TGTGCCAGCAGCTTAGAACTGGGGACTAGCGGGAGGCAAGAGACCCAGTACTTC	CASSLELGTSGRQETQYF
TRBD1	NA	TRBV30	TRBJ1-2	TGTGCCTGGAGTGTAGGGGGCGGCTATGGCTACACCTTC	CAWSVGGGYGYTF
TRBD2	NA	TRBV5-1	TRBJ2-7	TGCGCCAGCAAGGGGACTAGTGCCTACGAGCAGTACTTC	CASKGTSAYEQYF
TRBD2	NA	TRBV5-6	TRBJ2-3	TGTGCCAGCAGCTTGAGGCGGGGGGGCGCCGCAGATACGCAGTATTTT	CASSLRRGGAADTQYF
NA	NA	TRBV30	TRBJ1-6	TGTGCCTGGAGTGTTGGCAGGCCGCCTTCACCCCTCCACTTT	CAWSVGRPPSPLHF
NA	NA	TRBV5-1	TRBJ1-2	TGCGCCAGCAGCTTGGCGGGGAACTATGGCTACACCTTC	CASSLAGNYGYTF
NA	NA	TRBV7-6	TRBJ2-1	TGTGCCAGCAGCTTATTCGATGAGCAGTTCTTC	CASSLFDEQFF
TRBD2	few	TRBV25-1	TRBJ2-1	TGTGCCAGCAGTGAAGGACGGGGGCGGGAGGGCGATGAGCAGTTCTTC	CASSEGRGREGDEQFF
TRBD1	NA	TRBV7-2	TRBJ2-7	TGTGCCAGCAGCTTAGTGGGGGACAGGGGGGCCTACGAGCAGTACTTC	CASSLVGDRGAYEQYF
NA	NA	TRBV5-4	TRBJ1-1	TGTGCCAGCAGCTACAGATCCGGGGGGAACACTGAAGCTTTCTTT	CASSYRSGGNTEAFF
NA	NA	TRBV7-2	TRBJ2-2	TGTGCCAGCAGCTATAACGGGGGGAACACCGGGGAGCTGTTTTTT	CASSYNGGNTGELFF
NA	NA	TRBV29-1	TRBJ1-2	TGCAGCGTTGAGACGGGAATTGTTATGGGGAAAAGAAAAGGGGGCTACACCTTC	CSVETGIVMGKRKGGYTF
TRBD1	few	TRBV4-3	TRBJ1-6	TGCGCCAGCAGTTACAGGGGGTATGATTCACCCCTCCACTTT	CASSYRGYDSPLHF
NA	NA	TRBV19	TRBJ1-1	TGTGCCAGTAGCCTGCGGGACGCACAGAACACTGAAGCTTTCTTT	CASSLRDAQNTEAFF
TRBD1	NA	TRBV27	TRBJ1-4	TGTGCCAGCCGCTCCGGGACAGCAAAAGGGAAACTGTTTTTT	CASRSGTAKGKLFF
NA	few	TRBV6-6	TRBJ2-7	TGTGCCAGCAGCCCAGGATCCTACGAGCAGTACTTC	CASSPGSYEQYF
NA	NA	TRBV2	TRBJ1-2	TGTGCCAGCAGTGATCGGGGGTACTACACCTTC	CASSDRGYYTF
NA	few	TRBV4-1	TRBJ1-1	TGCGCCAGCAGCCAAGTGATGGGCCGGCTGAACACTGAAGCTTTCTTT	CASSQVMGRLNTEAFF
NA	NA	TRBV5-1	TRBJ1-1	TGCGCCAGCAGCTTGGGTGATGGTACAGACGTAAGAGCTTTCTTT	CASSLGDGTDVRAFF
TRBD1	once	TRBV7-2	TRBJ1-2	TGTGCCAGCAGCTTACAGGGGGCGGGTGGTGGCTACACCTTC	CASSLQGAGGGYTF
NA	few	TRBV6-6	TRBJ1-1	TGTGCCAGCAGTCTACAGTCAGGGAGGGGGACCCCTGGAGCTTTCTTT	CASSLQSGRGTPGAFF
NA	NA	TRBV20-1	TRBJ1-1	TGCAGTGCTACCAGCTCGGACAGTTTCTTT	CSATSSDSFF
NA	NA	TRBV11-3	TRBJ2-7	TGTGCCAGCAGCCGGGACGGGAGTTCCTACGAGCAGTACTTC	CASSRDGSSYEQYF
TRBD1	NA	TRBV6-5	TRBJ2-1	TGTGCCAGCAGTTCCAGACAGGGGAAAAGGAATGAGCAGTTCTTC	CASSSRQGKRNEQFF
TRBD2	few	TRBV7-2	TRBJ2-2	TGTGCCAGCAGCTCAGCACCTAGCGGGGGGGCCGGGGAGCTGTTTTTT	CASSSAPSGGAGELFF
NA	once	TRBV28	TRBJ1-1	TGTGCCAGCAGTTTGGGCAGAACTGACACTGAAGCTTTCTTT	CASSLGRTDTEAFF
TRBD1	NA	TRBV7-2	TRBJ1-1	TGTGCCAGCAGGTCGACAGGGGAGGCGAACACTGAAGCTTTCTTT	CASRSTGEANTEAFF
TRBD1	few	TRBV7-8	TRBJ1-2	TGTGCCAGCAGCCTCCAGGGACAGGGAAACTATGTCTACACCTTC	CASSLQGQGNYVYTF
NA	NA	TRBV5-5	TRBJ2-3	TGTGCCAGCAGCTTCTCGGGGGACCTCGGGGATACGCAGTATTTT	CASSFSGDLGDTQYF
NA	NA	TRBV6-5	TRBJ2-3	TGTGCCAGCAGTTACGCGGGAAGGGGCACAGATACGCAGTATTTT	CASSYAGRGTDTQYF
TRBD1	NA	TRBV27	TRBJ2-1	TGTGCCAGCAGTGAACAGGGGCTAGGCAATGAGCAGTTCTTC	CASSEQGLGNEQFF
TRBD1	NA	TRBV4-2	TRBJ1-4	TGTGCCAGCAGCCAAGCGGGAGGGGGCGAAACTAATGAAAAACTGTTTTTT	CASSQAGGGETNEKLFF
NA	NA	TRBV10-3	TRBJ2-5	TGTGCCATCAGTGATTCACAGGGTTCCCAAGAGACCCAGTACTTC	CAISDSQGSQETQYF
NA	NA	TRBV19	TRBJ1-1	TGTGCCAGTAGTATAGGACAAATGAAGGCCATTGAAGCTTTCTTT	CASSIGQMKAIEAFF